This T cell receptor beta chain was found in a study of blood T cell repertoires in COVID-19. Turning to the study itself: COVID-19 samples from acute and convalescent phases originated in the United States, Italy and Spain. The cDNA or gDNA used as material had been derived from T cells, B-cell-depleted T cells, or PBMCs.

The V gene end was trimmed by 6 bases and the J gene end by 14 bases; junction bases not matched to a gene: 16. Germline CDR1 reads KGHSH; CDR2 reads LQKENI. The CDR3 extends over 15 amino acids. As handled by the study authors: Amplification with reference gene primers provided the estimates of nucleated cell counts. Profiling relied on immunoSEQ multiplex PCR, and the TCRdb table lists in-frame clones only, not all of them. From that table come the V and J calls and clone size; the DNA was used to work out D and trimming. The profile shows approximately 220,000 clones, around 88% of them singletons.

This clonotype was obtained from a woman between 45 and 60 years old with acute or convalescent COVID-19. The sample comprised peripheral blood. J is TRBJ1-6 and V is TRBV18; 7 bases agree with TRBD1. The CDR3 region is CASSHRQGPESALHF. The CDR3 DNA sequence: TGTGCCAGCTCGCACAGACAGGGACCTGAATCGGCCCTCCACTTT.